This T cell receptor (beta chain) was sequenced in a study of T cell changes during pregnancy in multiple sclerosis. Using immunoSEQ multiplex PCR, the repertoire was profiled, and TCRdb retains in-frame clones only, with some absent. The table records just under 65,000 clones, 90% of them present only once. This CDR3 has 16 amino acids. The germline V gene encodes CDR1 KGHSH and CDR2 LQKENI. The ends were cut back, 3 bases at V and 0 bases at J, with 14 bases in the middle. The sequence came from a female donor in good health, enrolled as a control in a pregnancy study. J is TRBJ1-1 and V is TRBV18, with D perhaps matching TRBD1 (6 bases). Sequenced here: peripheral blood, sampled in the second trimester of pregnancy. CDR3 protein: CASSPINDRLNTEAFF. CDR3 DNA: TGTGCCAGCTCACCCATTAATGACAGGCTGAACACTGAAGCTTTCTTT.